Listed below are T cell receptor beta chains from one sample, sequenced in a study of blood T cell repertoires in COVID-19. Here immunoSEQ multiplex PCR was the method, and the copy in TCRdb shows in-frame clones only, minus some. This sample carries about 120,000 clones, over 75% of them seen once, and the ten largest clones take 1.8%. The sample consisted of peripheral blood. All receptors come from a human donor with active COVID-19. The donor label of this sample is uncertain. Both conserved end residues are part of each CDR3. Each record gives: D gene, V gene, J gene, clone size, CDR3 DNA, CDR3 protein. D genes are given only for firm matches. Clone size is given for some rows only: seen once, a few or many times, or a class if the clone is expanded.

.,TRBV6-5,TRBJ1-3,.,TGTGCCAGCAGCCGCGAACACAGGGCCGGAAACACCATATATTTT,CASSREHRAGNTIYF
TRBD1,TRBV7-2,TRBJ1-2,.,TGTGCCAGCAGCCGGGGACAGCATAATGGCTACACCTTC,CASSRGQHNGYTF
TRBD1,TRBV29-1,TRBJ1-2,.,TGCAGCGTTGAGAATATAGGGGGCCGTGGCTACACCTTC,CSVENIGGRGYTF
TRBD2,TRBV19,TRBJ2-3,.,TGTGCCAGTAGTCCCCCTGGTGGGGGGGGCACAGATACGCAGTATTTT,CASSPPGGGGTDTQYF
.,TRBV6-4,TRBJ2-2,.,TGTGCCAGCAGTGACACCTCGATTCGGGGTGCGAACACCGGGGAGCTGTTTTTT,CASSDTSIRGANTGELFF
.,TRBV14,TRBJ2-2,.,TGTGCCAGCAGCCCGACCTGGGGCGGAAGGAACACCGGGGAGCTGTTTTTT,CASSPTWGGRNTGELFF
TRBD2,TRBV7-2,TRBJ2-7,.,TGTGCCAGCAGCGTAGCGGGGGGATTCTACGAGCAGTACTTC,CASSVAGGFYEQYF
TRBD2,TRBV24-1,TRBJ2-5,.,TGTGCCACCAGTGCGGGAGGGGAGACCCAGTACTTC,CATSAGGETQYF
.,TRBV3-1/TRBV3-2,TRBJ2-7,.,TGTGCCAGCAGCCAAGATCACAGGGACCACGAGCAGTACTTC,CASSQDHRDHEQYF
.,TRBV2,TRBJ1-3,.,TGTGCCAGCAGTACCTTGACAGTGAAGATAGGAAACACCATATATTTT,CASSTLTVKIGNTIYF
TRBD1,TRBV14,TRBJ1-2,.,TGTGCCAGCAGCCAAGAGGACAGGGGGTATGGCTACACCTTC,CASSQEDRGYGYTF
TRBD1,TRBV4-2,TRBJ2-6,.,TGTGCCAGCAGTCAAATCACGCAGGGGGCGAGTCCTGGGGCCAACGTCCTGACTTTC,CASSQITQGASPGANVLTF
.,TRBV5-1,TRBJ2-7,.,TGCGCCAGCAGCTTGACAGTTACCTACGAGCAGTACTTC,CASSLTVTYEQYF
TRBD2,TRBV5-1,TRBJ2-5,.,TGCGCCAGCCGATACACGGGGGGCCAAGAGACCCAGTACTTC,CASRYTGGQETQYF
TRBD2,TRBV6-2/TRBV6-3,TRBJ2-7,.,TGTGCCAGCACCCCGCGCGGGGGTGGCCCCTACGAGCAGTACTTC,CASTPRGGGPYEQYF
.,TRBV7-9,TRBJ1-4,.,TGTGCCAGCAGCGACCCGAACAGGGATAGAAATGAAAAACTGTTTTTT,CASSDPNRDRNEKLFF
TRBD1,TRBV6-5,TRBJ1-2,once,TGTGCCAGCCTAGACCCGGGACAGGTTAACTATGGCTACACCTTC,CASLDPGQVNYGYTF
TRBD1,TRBV5-4,TRBJ2-7,.,TGTGCCAGCAGCGCCCGGGACAGGGGAAACTACGAGCAGTACTTC,CASSARDRGNYEQYF
.,TRBV2,TRBJ1-1,.,TGTGCCAGCAGTTGGACAGATGAAGCTTTCTTT,CASSWTDEAFF
.,TRBV5-4,TRBJ1-1,.,TGTGCCAGCAGCTACTCAGTAAGGAGGGCAGGGAGCATGAACACTGAAGCTTTCTTT,CASSYSVRRAGSMNTEAFF
TRBD1,TRBV15,TRBJ2-3,.,TGTGCCACCAGCAGTTCGAACAGGGGGCGTGCAGATACGCAGTATTTT,CATSSSNRGRADTQYF
.,TRBV4-1,TRBJ2-5,once,TGCGCCAGCAGCCAAGATCCGGGGGTACGGGAGACCCAGTACTTC,CASSQDPGVRETQYF
TRBD2,TRBV4-2,TRBJ2-3,.,TGTGCCAGCAGCCCGAGCGGGGGCTTAGCCACAGATACGCAGTATTTT,CASSPSGGLATDTQYF
TRBD1,TRBV4-1,TRBJ2-1,.,TGCGCCAGCAGCCAACATGGACAGGGGAGCGATGAGCAGTTCTTC,CASSQHGQGSDEQFF
TRBD1,TRBV6-2/TRBV6-3,TRBJ2-1,.,TGTGCCAGCAGTTACACTAAAGACAGGGAATCCTACAATGAGCAGTTCTTC,CASSYTKDRESYNEQFF
TRBD1,TRBV4-3,TRBJ1-2,few,TGCGCCAGCAGCCAAGGGCAACAGGGGTATGGCTACACCTTC,CASSQGQQGYGYTF
TRBD2,TRBV28,TRBJ2-7,.,TGTGCCAGCAGCAGTGACGGACTAGCGGGGGCCCTAACCTACGAGCAGTACTTC,CASSSDGLAGALTYEQYF
TRBD1,TRBV4-2,TRBJ2-7,.,TGTGCCAGCAGCCAAGAGAGGTTTGGTCAGGGGGCCTTGTCCGAGCAGTACTTC,CASSQERFGQGALSEQYF
TRBD1,TRBV9,TRBJ1-6,.,TGTGCCAGTTCAGACGGGACAGCCCATTATAATTCACCCCTCCACTTT,CASSDGTAHYNSPLHF
TRBD1,TRBV9,TRBJ1-2,.,TGTGCCAGCAGCGTAGGGACAGGGACCTATGGCTACACCTTC,CASSVGTGTYGYTF
.,TRBV7-8,TRBJ2-1,.,TGTGCCAGCAGATCGACAGGATACTACAATGAGCAGTTCTTC,CASRSTGYYNEQFF
.,TRBV5-4,TRBJ1-1,.,TGTGCCAGCAGCCCCTACGGGAACACTGAAGCTTTCTTT,CASSPYGNTEAFF